This T cell receptor (beta chain) stems from a study of graft-versus-host responses after intestinal transplantation. For the study at large: Transplantation in recipients was multivisceral, liver-intestinal, or isolated intestinal. The whole recipient group had anti-thymocyte globulin induction followed by tacrolimus and steroids for three to four years.

The length of the CDR3 is 16 residues. The germline V and J ends were trimmed by 2 bases and 4 bases, with 15 bases remaining between them. Looked up from germline, CDR1 is MNHEY and CDR2 is SMNVEV (reference sequence). Findings and caveats of the study: After transplant, early declines in HvG clones were associated with peak levels of circulating GvH clones. High graft-versus-host to host-versus-graft T cell clonal ratios marked allografts of patients with graft-donor macrochimerism.

This clone was seen just once. Antigen unknown. Using immunoSEQ multiplex PCR, the repertoire was profiled, and TCRdb retains in-frame clones only, with some absent. The sample yields about 97,000 clones, over 75% seen once. This receptor was obtained from a human patient who received an intestinal transplant, so some T cells may come from the graft donor. The chain employs TRBV27 and TRBJ1-5, with D hard to call. This sample comprised PBMCs, obtained approximately 420 days after intestinal transplant. The CDR3 DNA is TGTGCCAGCAGTTTAGGTCGTTGGCAGGTTAATCAGCCCCAGCATTTT. Amino acid sequence: CASSLGRWQVNQPQHF.